Listed below are T cell receptor beta chains from one sample, sequenced in a study of T cell responses to AZD1222 COVID-19 vaccine. Sequenced by immunoSEQ multiplex PCR; TCRdb stores in-frame clones only, minus some. This table holds around 99,000 clones, roughly nine tenths found once. This sample comprised peripheral blood, obtained on day 0 of AZD1222 vaccination. The receptors were sampled from an adult in good health. Both conserved end residues are part of each CDR3. A D gene is named only where the DNA matches it firmly. Rows may omit the clone size; those that give it use once, few, many or a size class.

>NA|TRBJ1-2|NA|TRBV5-6
TGTGCCAGCGTCCGGAGGGGGAACTATGGCTACACCTTC
CASVRRGNYGYTF
>NA|TRBJ2-2|NA|TRBV7-9
TGTGCCAGCTCACGAGAGGGGGGCCTGAATAAACCCACCGGGGAGCTGTTTTTT
CASSREGGLNKPTGELFF
>NA|TRBJ1-1|TRBD1|TRBV28
TGTGCCAGCAGCCCAGGGGGGAACACTGAAGCTTTCTTT
CASSPGGNTEAFF
>NA|TRBJ1-5|NA|TRBV4-2
TGTGCCAGCAGCCAAGATGTAACGGGGGTTAGCAATCAGCCCCAGCATTTT
CASSQDVTGVSNQPQHF
>NA|TRBJ2-7|TRBD1|TRBV28
TGTGCCAGCAGTCCCACTTCCTGGACAGGGGGTCGCTACGAGCAGTACTTC
CASSPTSWTGGRYEQYF
>NA|TRBJ2-3|TRBD2|TRBV18
TGTGCCAGCTCACCGACTAGCGGGTCAGATACGCAGTATTTT
CASSPTSGSDTQYF
>NA|TRBJ1-2|TRBD1|TRBV5-4
TGTGCCAGCAGCTTGGTGCAGGGGGCGGGAAACTATGGCTACACCTTC
CASSLVQGAGNYGYTF
>NA|TRBJ1-2|NA|TRBV19
TGTGCCAGTAGTATCAGACTAAATGGCTATGGCTACACCTTC
CASSIRLNGYGYTF
>NA|TRBJ2-1|NA|TRBV28
TGTGCCAGCATAACCAGCTCGTTGGGTAGCAATGAGCAGTTCTTC
CASITSSLGSNEQFF
>NA|TRBJ1-5|TRBD1|TRBV2
TGTGCCAGCAGAGCCGGGACAGATTCTGTTCAGCCCCAGCATTTT
CASRAGTDSVQPQHF
>NA|TRBJ2-3|TRBD2|TRBV10-3
TGTGCCATCAGTGAGTCTGCGGGAGGGCCCCCAGATACGCAGTATTTT
CAISESAGGPPDTQYF
>NA|TRBJ2-7|NA|TRBV18
TGTGCCAGCTCACCGGTCTACGAGCAGTACTTC
CASSPVYEQYF
>NA|TRBJ2-7|TRBD1|TRBV3-1/TRBV3-2
TGTGCCAGCAGCCAAATGGGGACAGGGGGCAACGAGCAGTACTTC
CASSQMGTGGNEQYF
>NA|TRBJ2-3|NA|TRBV5-1
TGCGCCAGCAGCTTCGGGGAACTCACAGATACGCAGTATTTT
CASSFGELTDTQYF
>NA|TRBJ1-4|NA|TRBV30
TGTGCCTGGATTCACATAACCATGGACAGTAGACTTGAAAAACTGTTTTTT
CAWIHITMDSRLEKLFF
>NA|TRBJ2-7|NA|TRBV28
TGTGCCAGCAGTTTGCCACTAGTCGTCAACGAGCAGTACTTC
CASSLPLVVNEQYF
>NA|TRBJ2-1|NA|TRBV30
TGTGCCTGGAGAGGGCCATTAAACAATGAGCAGTTCTTC
CAWRGPLNNEQFF
>NA|TRBJ2-3|TRBD1|TRBV24-1
TGTGCCACCAGTGATCCCAGGGGGCAGGGAGATACGCAGTATTTT
CATSDPRGQGDTQYF
>NA|TRBJ2-7|NA|TRBV7-2
TGTGCCAGCAGTCGCGGGTCCCAGGGTTCCTACGAGCAGTACTTC
CASSRGSQGSYEQYF
>NA|TRBJ2-3|NA|TRBV7-2
TGTGCCAGCAGCTTGGCAATCAACAGGGTAGCGTCAGATACGCAGTATTTT
CASSLAINRVASDTQYF
>NA|TRBJ2-1|TRBD1|TRBV24-1
TGTGCCACCAGTGACCCAGACAGGGACGCCTACAATGAGCAGTTCTTC
CATSDPDRDAYNEQFF
>NA|TRBJ2-7|NA|TRBV4-1
TGCGCCAGCAGCCATTTGAGTAGCGACACCTACGAGCAGTACTTC
CASSHLSSDTYEQYF
>NA|TRBJ1-3|NA|TRBV6-1
TGTGCCAGCAGTGCCCACGGCAGGGGAGGGAGATTAGGAAACACCATATATTTT
CASSAHGRGGRLGNTIYF
>NA|TRBJ2-7|NA|TRBV10-2
TGCGCCAGCAGTCGCGGTCTCCCCCAGTCGGACTACGAGCAGTACTTC
CASSRGLPQSDYEQYF
>medium-sized|TRBJ1-1|TRBD1|TRBV19
TGTGCCAGTAATTCAGGGGGCACGAACACTGAAGCTTTCTTT
CASNSGGTNTEAFF
>NA|TRBJ1-2|NA|TRBV7-9
TGTGCCATCCATGGGGCCTCTCTGATAGCCTATGGCTACACCTTC
CAIHGASLIAYGYTF
>NA|TRBJ1-1|NA|TRBV7-8
TGTGCCAGCAGCCCCCAGTGGGGGAACACTGAAGCTTTCTTT
CASSPQWGNTEAFF
>NA|TRBJ1-2|NA|TRBV2
TGTGCCAGCAGAAAACAGGCTTCTAACTATGGCTACACCTTC
CASRKQASNYGYTF
>NA|TRBJ2-3|TRBD1|TRBV5-1
TGCGCCAGCAGCGACACAGGGGCCAACACAGATACGCAGTATTTT
CASSDTGANTDTQYF
>NA|TRBJ2-3|NA|TRBV10-3
TGTGCCATCAGTGAACGGGGATTAGATACGCAGTATTTT
CAISERGLDTQYF
>NA|TRBJ1-1|TRBD1|TRBV5-6
TGTGCCAGCAGCTTGTTGGACAGGGGAGACACTGAAGCTTTCTTT
CASSLLDRGDTEAFF
>NA|TRBJ1-1|TRBD1|TRBV5-1
TGCGCCAGCAGCTTCGACAGGGCCAACACTGAAGCTTTCTTT
CASSFDRANTEAFF
>NA|TRBJ2-6|TRBD1|TRBV19
TGTGCCAGTAGTTCAACAGGGGGCTTTCTTCCTGGGGCCAACGTCCTGACTTTC
CASSSTGGFLPGANVLTF
>NA|TRBJ1-4|NA|TRBV5-1
TGCGCCAGCAGCTTAAGAGCAACTAATGAAAAACTGTTTTTT
CASSLRATNEKLFF
>NA|TRBJ2-2|NA|TRBV23-1
TGCGCCAGCAGTCCTCTGTACACCGGGGAGCTGTTTTTT
CASSPLYTGELFF
>NA|TRBJ1-1|NA|TRBV12-3/TRBV12-4
TGTGCCAGCACCTCATGGGGGGCCTCGGCTTTCTTT
CASTSWGASAFF
>NA|TRBJ1-2|NA|TRBV7-2
TGTGCCAGCAGCTTAAATGGGGGTGGCTACACCTTC
CASSLNGGGYTF
>NA|TRBJ1-1|NA|TRBV5-6
NA
CASSLVGGGAAPFF
>NA|TRBJ1-2|NA|TRBV5-1
TGCGCCAGCAGCTTGGGCGACAGAAACTATGGCTACACCTTC
CASSLGDRNYGYTF
>NA|TRBJ1-2|NA|TRBV29-1
TGCAGCCCCGGGGGGAGGTATGGGTACACCTTC
CSPGGRYGYTF
>NA|TRBJ2-7|TRBD1|TRBV7-9
TGTGCCAGCAGCTTAGTCACAGGGGGAGAAAGGGAGCAGTACTTC
CASSLVTGGEREQYF
>NA|TRBJ1-5|NA|TRBV24-1
TGTGCCACCAGTGAAAAACACTGGAGCAATCAGCCCCAGCATTTT
CATSEKHWSNQPQHF
>NA|TRBJ1-2|NA|TRBV5-1
TGCGCCAGCAGCTTGGCGTCTTACTATGGCTACACCTTC
CASSLASYYGYTF
>NA|TRBJ2-3|NA|TRBV4-1
TGCGCCAGCAGCCAATCTTCAGGGCAAAATACGCAGTATTTT
CASSQSSGQNTQYF
>NA|TRBJ2-1|TRBD2|TRBV11-3
TGTGCCAGCAGTACCGGGACTAGCGGGATCGATGAGCAGTTCTTC
CASSTGTSGIDEQFF
>NA|TRBJ1-2|TRBD1|TRBV5-1
TGCGCCAGCAGCCCAACGACAGGGAATAACTATGGCTACACCTTC
CASSPTTGNNYGYTF
>NA|TRBJ1-3|NA|TRBV29-1
TGCAGCGTTGGGAACGAAGGGAACACCATATATTTT
CSVGNEGNTIYF
>NA|TRBJ2-3|TRBD2|TRBV24-1
TGTGCCACCTGTGACCCCAATAGCGGGGGGGGAGATACGCAGTATTTT
CATCDPNSGGGDTQYF
>NA|TRBJ2-5|TRBD2|TRBV7-2
TGTGCCAGCAGCTTCAGAGCGGGGGGGGAGACCCAGTACTTC
CASSFRAGGETQYF
>NA|TRBJ1-5|NA|TRBV20-1
TGCAGTGCTAGTTTTGGGGGCAGTGGCAATCAGCCCCAGCATTTT
CSASFGGSGNQPQHF
>NA|TRBJ1-1|TRBD1|TRBV13
TGTGCCAGCAGCTTAACGCGGACAGGGATTGAGGTGAACACTGAAGCTTTCTTT
CASSLTRTGIEVNTEAFF
>NA|TRBJ1-6|NA|TRBV2
TGTGCCAGCAAGCTGTATAATTCACCCCTCCACTTT
CASKLYNSPLHF
>NA|TRBJ2-5|NA|TRBV27
TGTGCCAGCAGTTTAGCACCGTCTCAAGGGGAGGAGACCCAGTACTTC
CASSLAPSQGEETQYF
>NA|TRBJ1-2|NA|TRBV28
TGTGCCAGCAGTTCCCCCCGCCACCTTGGGGCAGACTATGGCTACACCTTC
CASSSPRHLGADYGYTF
>NA|TRBJ1-2|NA|TRBV6-6
TGTGCCAGCAGTTACCGTGGACAGTATGATGGCTACACCTTC
CASSYRGQYDGYTF
>NA|TRBJ2-5|NA|TRBV10-1
TGCGCCAGCAGTGAGTCGCCCCATGGGGGCAGAGAGACCCAGTACTTC
CASSESPHGGRETQYF
>NA|TRBJ1-5|NA|TRBV6-6
TGTGCCAGCAGTTATAGGCCAGATAATCAGCCCCAGCATTTT
CASSYRPDNQPQHF
>NA|TRBJ2-7|NA|TRBV28
TGTGCCAGCAGTCCCCCCGACACAAACTACGAGCAGTACTTC
CASSPPDTNYEQYF